This T cell receptor beta chain stems from a study of persistence of HIV-infected CD4 T cells. The study, taken as a whole, reports: Degenerate expanded CDR3beta sequences were enriched among CMV- and Gag-responding cells.

The libraries were made with immunoSEQ version 4 in survey mode. Clones were sequenced by immunoSEQ multiplex PCR, and TCRdb holds only the in-frame ones, with some missing. This sample yields 35,000 to 50,000 clones, of which roughly nine tenths are seen a single time; under 2% belongs to the top ten. This nonspecific control used anti-CD3/anti-CD28 bead stimulation of CD4+ T cells. Sorting selected CD4+ T cells upregulating both CD40 ligand and CD69. These HIV-1-infected adults initiated suppressive ART in chronic infection. Undetectable plasma HIV-1 RNA below 50 copies/mL lasted at least 4 years. On this clone: The antigen is not known.

Sequenced material: CD4+ T cells sorted from PBMCs after 18-hour stimulation, taken from a patient who received antiretroviral therapy. This sequence originates from an adult man with HIV who was CMV-seropositive.

The CDR3 reads CASSQGRGGFYNEQFF. DNA of the CDR3: TGTGCCAGCAGCCAGGGGCGGGGGGGATTTTACAATGAGCAGTTCTTC. This rearrangement joins TRBV3-1 (or the pseudogene TRBV3-2) to TRBJ2-1; TRBD2 matches at 9 bases. This CDR3 spans 16 amino acids. The V gene's germline CDR1 is LGHDT and CDR2 YNNKEL (reference sequence). The trim removed 3 bases at V and 4 bases at J, leaving 7 bases unmatched.